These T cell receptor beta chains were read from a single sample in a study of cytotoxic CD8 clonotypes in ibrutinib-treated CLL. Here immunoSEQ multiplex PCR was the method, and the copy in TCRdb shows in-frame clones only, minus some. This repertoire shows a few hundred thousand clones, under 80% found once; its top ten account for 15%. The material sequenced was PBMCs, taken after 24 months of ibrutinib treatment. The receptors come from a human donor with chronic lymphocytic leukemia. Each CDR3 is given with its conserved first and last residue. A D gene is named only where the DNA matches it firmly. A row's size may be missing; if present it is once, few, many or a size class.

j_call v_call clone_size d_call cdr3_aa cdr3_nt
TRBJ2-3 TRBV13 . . CASSGPLLVDTQYF TGTGCCAGCTCGGGACCGCTCCTTGTGGATACGCAGTATTTT
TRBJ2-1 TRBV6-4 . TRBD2 CASSEVAGLGYEQFF TGTGCCAGCAGTGAGGTAGCGGGGCTGGGGTATGAGCAGTTCTTC
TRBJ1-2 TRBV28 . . CASSFVSDGYTF TGTGCCAGCAGTTTTGTCTCGGATGGCTACACCTTC
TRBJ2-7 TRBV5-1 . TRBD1 CASSTDRFYEQYF TGCGCCAGCAGCACGGACAGGTTCTACGAGCAGTACTTC
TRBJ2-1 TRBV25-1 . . CASSDLTTYNEQFF TGTGCCAGCAGTGACCTGACAACCTACAATGAGCAGTTCTTC
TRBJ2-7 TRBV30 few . CAWRRGGRYEQYF TGTGCCTGGAGAAGGGGGGGAAGGTACGAGCAGTACTTC
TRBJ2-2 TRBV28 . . CASSLSGAAGELFF TGTGCCAGCAGTTTGTCGGGGGCGGCCGGGGAGCTGTTTTTT
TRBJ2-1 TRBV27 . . CASSFRTPRQPGHEQFF TGTGCCAGCAGTTTTCGTACTCCTCGGCAGCCGGGGCATGAGCAGTTCTTC
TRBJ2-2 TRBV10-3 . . CAISAGQSTTGELFF TGTGCCATCAGCGCGGGACAGTCGACCACCGGGGAGCTGTTTTTT
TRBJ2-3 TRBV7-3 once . CASSFGRDASTDTQYF TGTGCCAGCAGCTTTGGGCGAGATGCTAGCACAGATACGCAGTATTTT
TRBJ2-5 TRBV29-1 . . CSPAVPGETQYF TGCAGCCCGGCGGTGCCAGGGGAGACCCAGTACTTC
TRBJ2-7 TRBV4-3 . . CASSRGRGGHEQYF TGCGCCAGCAGCCGCGGAAGAGGCGGCCACGAGCAGTACTTC
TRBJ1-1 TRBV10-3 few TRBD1 CAIGVGQGTAEAFF TGTGCCATCGGAGTGGGACAGGGTACGGCTGAAGCTTTCTTT
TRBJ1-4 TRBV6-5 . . CASSWAGYEKLFF TGTGCCAGCAGTTGGGCAGGGTATGAAAAACTGTTTTTT
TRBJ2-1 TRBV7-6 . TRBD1 CASSFNRGSYNEQFF TGTGCCAGCAGCTTCAACAGGGGCTCCTACAATGAGCAGTTCTTC
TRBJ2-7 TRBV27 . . CASSLGTSTYEQYF TGTGCCAGCTCCCTTGGGACGTCGACCTACGAGCAGTACTTC
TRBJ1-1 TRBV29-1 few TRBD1 CSVPGQTNTEAFF TGCAGCGTCCCGGGACAGACTAACACTGAAGCTTTCTTT
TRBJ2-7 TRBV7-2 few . CASSLNPSGAPGNEQYF TGTGCCAGCAGCCTAAACCCTTCGGGGGCGCCGGGGAACGAGCAGTACTTC
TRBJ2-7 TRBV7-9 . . CASSFAGGWDEQYF TGTGCCAGCAGCTTTGCAGGGGGGTGGGACGAGCAGTACTTC
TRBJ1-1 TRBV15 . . CATSREGVGRRRRNTEAFF TGTGCCACCAGCAGAGAGGGGGTCGGGAGGAGGAGAAGGAACACTGAAGCTTTCTTT
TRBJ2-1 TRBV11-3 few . CASSLEEGNEQFF TGTGCCAGCAGCTTAGAGGAGGGGAATGAGCAGTTCTTC
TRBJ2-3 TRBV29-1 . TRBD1 CSSTGLHTDTQYF TGCAGCTCGACAGGGCTACACACAGATACGCAGTATTTT
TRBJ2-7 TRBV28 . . CASTNLQDTYEQYF TGTGCCAGCACCAATCTTCAGGACACCTACGAGCAGTACTTC
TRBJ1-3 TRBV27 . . CASSLTGVRGNTIYF TGTGCCAGCAGTTTAACGGGGGTGCGTGGAAACACCATATATTTT
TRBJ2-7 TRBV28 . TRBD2 CASTSKRGGGPYEQYF TGTGCCAGCACCTCAAAACGAGGCGGGGGGCCCTACGAGCAGTACTTC
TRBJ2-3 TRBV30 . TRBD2 CAWSEAGVDTQYF TGTGCCTGGAGTGAGGCGGGAGTTGATACGCAGTATTTT
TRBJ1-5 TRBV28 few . CVSGSEVQPQHF TGTGTCTCAGGGTCTGAGGTGCAGCCCCAGCATTTT
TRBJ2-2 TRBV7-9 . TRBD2 CASSLVGASGSSTGELFF TGTGCCAGCAGCTTAGTGGGTGCTAGCGGGAGTAGCACCGGGGAGCTGTTTTTT
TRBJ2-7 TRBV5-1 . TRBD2 CASSLGLASDSYEQYF TGCGCCAGCAGCTTAGGACTAGCGAGTGACTCCTACGAGCAGTACTTC
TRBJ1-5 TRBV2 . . CASSEASGDQPQHF TGTGCCAGCAGTGAAGCCTCAGGAGATCAGCCCCAGCATTTT
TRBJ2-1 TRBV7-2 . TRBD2 CASSPAGGSPSYNEQFF TGTGCCAGCAGCCCTGCGGGCGGGAGCCCCTCCTACAATGAGCAGTTCTTC
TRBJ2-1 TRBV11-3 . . CASSLRSGIIPYNEQFF TGTGCCAGCAGCTTAAGAAGTGGGATAATCCCCTACAATGAGCAGTTCTTC
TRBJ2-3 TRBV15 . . CATSRDRGGATDTQYF TGTGCCACCAGCAGAGATCGTGGGGGGGCAACAGATACGCAGTATTTT
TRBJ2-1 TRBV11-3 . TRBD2 CASSLVWGGDYNEQFF TGTGCCAGCAGCTTAGTCTGGGGAGGGGATTACAATGAGCAGTTCTTC
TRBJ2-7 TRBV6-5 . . CASREGVIYEQYF TGTGCCAGCAGGGAGGGGGTTATCTACGAGCAGTACTTC
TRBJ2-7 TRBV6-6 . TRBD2 CASRLAGGPGEQYF TGTGCCAGCAGACTAGCGGGAGGGCCTGGCGAGCAGTACTTC
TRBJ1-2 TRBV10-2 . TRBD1 CASSLGQGYNGYTF TGCGCCAGCAGCCTAGGACAGGGGTACAATGGCTACACCTTC
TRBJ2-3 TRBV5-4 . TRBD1 CASSTGGTGVDTQYF TGTGCCAGCAGTACGGGAGGGACAGGGGTAGATACGCAGTATTTT
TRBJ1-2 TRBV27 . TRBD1 CASSLTGGNYGYTF TGTGCCAGCAGTTTAACAGGGGGTAACTATGGCTACACCTTC
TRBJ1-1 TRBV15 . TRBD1 CATSSTGDPTEAFF TGTGCCACCAGCAGTACAGGGGATCCCACTGAAGCTTTCTTT
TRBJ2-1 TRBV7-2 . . CASSSRGRSSYNEQFF TGTGCCAGCAGCTCAAGGGGACGCAGCTCCTACAATGAGCAGTTCTTC
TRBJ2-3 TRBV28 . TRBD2 CASSLWAGGADTQYF TGTGCCAGCAGTTTATGGGCGGGGGGTGCAGATACGCAGTATTTT
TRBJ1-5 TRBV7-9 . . CASSFLLSAGNSNQPQHF TGTGCCAGCAGCTTTCTTTTGAGTGCTGGTAATAGCAATCAGCCCCAGCATTTT
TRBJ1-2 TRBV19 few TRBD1 CASRRTGLNYGYTF TGTGCCAGTAGGAGGACAGGGCTAAACTATGGCTACACCTTC
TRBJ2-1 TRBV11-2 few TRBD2 CASSWETSDNNEQFF TGTGCCAGCAGCTGGGAGACTAGCGATAACAATGAGCAGTTCTTC
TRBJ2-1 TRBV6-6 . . CASTEPRIPSEQFF TGTGCCAGCACGGAGCCGAGGATCCCTTCTGAGCAGTTCTTC
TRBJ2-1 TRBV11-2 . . CASSQGGGPPYNEQFF TGTGCCAGCAGCCAGGGGGGGGGACCCCCCTACAATGAGCAGTTCTTC
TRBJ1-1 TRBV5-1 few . CASSLGQGFEAFF TGCGCCAGCAGCTTGGGACAAGGATTTGAAGCTTTCTTT
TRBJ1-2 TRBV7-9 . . CASSLGPGVDYGYTF TGTGCCAGCAGCTTAGGCCCCGGGGTAGACTATGGCTACACCTTC